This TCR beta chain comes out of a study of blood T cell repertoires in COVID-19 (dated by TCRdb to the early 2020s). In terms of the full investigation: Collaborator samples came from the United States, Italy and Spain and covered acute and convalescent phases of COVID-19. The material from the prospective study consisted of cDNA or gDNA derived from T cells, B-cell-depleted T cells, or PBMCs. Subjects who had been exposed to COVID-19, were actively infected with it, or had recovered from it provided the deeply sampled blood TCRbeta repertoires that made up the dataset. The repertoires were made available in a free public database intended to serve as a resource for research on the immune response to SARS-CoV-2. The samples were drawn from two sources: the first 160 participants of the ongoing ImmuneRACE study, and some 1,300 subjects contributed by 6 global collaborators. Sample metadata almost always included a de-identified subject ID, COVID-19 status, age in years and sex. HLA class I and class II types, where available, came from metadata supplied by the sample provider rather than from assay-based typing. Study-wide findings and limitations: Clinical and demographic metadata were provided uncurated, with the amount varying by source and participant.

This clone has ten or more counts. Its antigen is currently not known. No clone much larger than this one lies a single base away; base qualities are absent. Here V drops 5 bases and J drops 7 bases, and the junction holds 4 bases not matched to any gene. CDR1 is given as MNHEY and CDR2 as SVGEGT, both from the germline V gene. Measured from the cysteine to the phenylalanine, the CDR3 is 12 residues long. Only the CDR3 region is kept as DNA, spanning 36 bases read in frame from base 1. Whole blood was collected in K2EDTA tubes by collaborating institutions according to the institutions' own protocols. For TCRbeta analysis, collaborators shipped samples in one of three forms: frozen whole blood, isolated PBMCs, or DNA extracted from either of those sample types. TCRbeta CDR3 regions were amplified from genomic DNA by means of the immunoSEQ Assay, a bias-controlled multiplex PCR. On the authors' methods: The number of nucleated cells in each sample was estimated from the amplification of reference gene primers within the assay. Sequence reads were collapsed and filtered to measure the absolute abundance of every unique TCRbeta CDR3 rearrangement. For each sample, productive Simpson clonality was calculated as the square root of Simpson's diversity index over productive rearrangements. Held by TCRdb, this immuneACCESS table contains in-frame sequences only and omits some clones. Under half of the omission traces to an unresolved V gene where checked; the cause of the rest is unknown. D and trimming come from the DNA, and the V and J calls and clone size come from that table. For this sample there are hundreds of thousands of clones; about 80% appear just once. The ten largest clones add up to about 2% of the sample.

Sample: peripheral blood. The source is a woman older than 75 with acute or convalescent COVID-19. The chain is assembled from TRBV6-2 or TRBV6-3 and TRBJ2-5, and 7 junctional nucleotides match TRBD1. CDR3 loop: CASSIRQGTQYF. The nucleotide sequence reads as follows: TGTGCCAGCAGTATTAGACAGGGGACCCAGTACTTC.